This passage covers 30 T cell receptor beta chains from one sample sequenced in a study of radiation and T cells in renal cell carcinoma. Time point denoted: baseline pretreatment blood. The treatment here: 15 Gy SBRT to primary tumor, nephrectomy 4 weeks later. Profiling relied on immunoSEQ multiplex PCR, and the TCRdb table lists in-frame clones only, not all of them. The repertoire holds some 140,000 clones, 88% seen once, with around 13% in the top ten. The material sequenced was blood, taken from a patient whose treatment included radiotherapy and nephrectomy. These TCRs come from a woman aged 45-65 years with renal cell carcinoma.

V usage is TRBV7-3 and J usage is TRBJ1-2; no reliable D call. CDR3 length: 13 residues. Germline assignment: CDR1 SGHTA and CDR2 FQGTGA. V lost 0 bases to trimming and J lost 6 bases, with 8 bases between them. The CDR3 region is CASSLTGIDGYTF. CDR3 bases: TGTGCCAGCAGCTTAACGGGTATAGATGGCTACACCTTC.

CDR3 in DNA: TGTGCCAGCAGCTCCTTCCGGGACAGTTTTTACACTGAAGCTTTCTTT. It translates to CASSSFRDSFYTEAFF. The V call is TRBV5-6, the J call TRBJ1-1; 7 bases map to TRBD1. This CDR3 has 16 amino acids. Germline lookup yields CDR1 SGHDT and CDR2 YYEEEE. The junction had 11 bases not matched to a gene; V was cut back by 3 bases and J by 3 bases.

The CDR3 region has the DNA TGTGCCAGCAGTTCCGACGACCGTACACCCTATGGCTACACCTTC. Translation gives CASSSDDRTPYGYTF. The chain couples TRBV11-2 to TRBJ1-2; D not resolved. CDR1 is SGHAT, CDR2 FQNNGV, per germline. The CDR3 is 15 residues long. V lost 6 bases, J lost 4 bases, and 18 bases lay in between.

The chain is built from TRBV4-1 and TRBJ2-3; 8 bases align to TRBD2. Germline CDR1 is MGHRA and CDR2 is YSYEKL. The CDR3 sequence is 17 residues long. The trim removed 1 base at V and 2 bases at J, leaving 8 bases unmatched. For the CDR3, the DNA is TGCGCCAGCAGCCAAGGCTATGCGGGGGGTCTCACAGATACGCAGTATTTT. Translating it yields CASSQGYAGGLTDTQYF.

This chain joins TRBV15 and TRBJ1-2; D possibly corresponds to TRBD1 (6 bases). With 8 bases removed from V and 2 bases from J, the gap between germline ends came to 15 bases. CDR1 LNHNV and CDR2 YYDKDF come from the germline V gene (reference sequence). This CDR3 has 14 residues. The CDR3 bases are TGTGCCACCTCACAGGGTGGTGGGAACTATGGCTACACCTTC. Its translation is CATSQGGGNYGYTF.

In this sample, this clone turned up once. CDR3 in amino acids: CASSSRTEQFNYGYTF. CDR3 DNA sequence: TGTGCCAGCAGCTCCCGGACAGAACAATTCAACTATGGCTACACCTTC. The genes are TRBV7-9 and TRBJ1-2; a possible D gene is TRBD1 (6 bases). Per the germline V gene, CDR1 is SEHNR and CDR2 is FQNEAQ (reference sequence). The CDR3 has 16 residues. With 4 bases removed from V and 2 bases from J, the gap between germline ends came to 17 bases.

The rearrangement uses TRBV5-1 and TRBJ2-1, with TRBD1 matching 10 bases. The CDR3 covers 13 residues. Germline V CDR1 and CDR2: SGHRS, YFSETQ. V was pared by 3 bases and J by 10 bases, with 4 bases of the junction left unmatched. The CDR3, as DNA: TGCGCCAGCAGCTCCGGGACAGGGGTCGAGCAGTTCTTC. This encodes CASSSGTGVEQFF.

The rearrangement links TRBV14 to TRBJ1-1; weak D call: TRBD1 (5 bases). The CDR3 has 13 residues. V was shortened by 4 bases and J by 6 bases, with 12 bases between the two germline ends. Germline CDR1 is SGHDN and CDR2 is FVKESK. The DNA for the CDR3 is TGTGCCAGCAGCCGAGAGCTGGGGGCTGAAGCTTTCTTT. Translation: CASSRELGAEAFF.

J is TRBJ1-1 and V is TRBV5-4, with 9 bases lining up with TRBD1. The CDR3 covers 13 residues. Trimming took 3 bases from V and 4 from J; bases not matched to a gene: 1. Germline CDR1 is SGHNT and CDR2 is YYREEE (reference sequence). CDR3 protein: CASSWDRATEAFF. CDR3 bases: TGTGCCAGCAGCTGGGACAGGGCCACTGAAGCTTTCTTT.

As concerns this clone: At the DNA level, this CDR3 is encoded by other sequences in the same sample as well. V gene TRBV5-1 combines with J gene TRBJ2-3; D unclear. The germline V and J ends were trimmed by 0 bases and 0 bases, with 8 bases remaining between them. The CDR3 runs to 15 residues. Germline V gives CDR1 SGHRS, CDR2 YFSETQ. This chain's CDR3 is CASSLEGRSTDTQYF. CDR3 in DNA: TGCGCCAGCAGCTTGGAGGGCAGAAGCACAGATACGCAGTATTTT.

The V gene is TRBV5-4, the J gene TRBJ1-2; TRBD1 might be the D (5 bases). V was cut by 0 bases and J by 4 bases, with 13 bases left in between. The germline V gene has CDR1 SGHNT and CDR2 YYREEE (reference sequence). This CDR3 has 15 amino acids. This CDR3 reads CASSLGPAGSYGYTF. CDR3 coding DNA: TGTGCCAGCAGCTTGGGTCCGGCAGGGAGCTATGGCTACACCTTC. The full variable domain, rest sourced from reference TRBV5-4 and TRBJ1-2, is ETGVTQSPTHLIKTRGQQVTLRCSSQSGHNTVSWYQQALGQGPQFIFQYYREEENGRGNFPPRFSGLQFPNYSSELNVNALELDDSALYLCASSLGPAGSYGYTFGSGTRLTVV.

The rearrangement links TRBV19 to TRBJ2-3; D unresolved. Trimming took off 7 bases at V and 3 bases at J, with 17 bases between the two ends. In germline, CDR1 is LNHDA, CDR2 SQIVND (reference sequence). The CDR3 has 15 amino acids. The DNA for the CDR3 is TGTGCCAGTACTAATCAGGTGTCTAGAACAGATACGCAGTATTTT. It is translated as CASTNQVSRTDTQYF.

In its sample, this clone was seen a few times. The rearrangement links TRBV2 to TRBJ1-5; D might be TRBD1 (5 bases). The CDR3 sequence is 13 residues long. Germline V gene lookup returns CDR1 SNHLY and CDR2 FYNNEI. Trimming shortened V by 6 bases and J by 1 base, and 7 bases separated the two germline ends. The CDR3 DNA is TGTGCCAGCAGAGGGGAGAGCAATCAGCCCCAGCATTTT. Its protein is CASRGESNQPQHF. The variable domain in full, with the rest retrieved from reference TRBV2 and TRBJ1-5, is EPEVTQTPSHQVTQMGQEVILRCVPISNHLYFYWYRQILGQKVEFLVSFYNNEISEKSEIFDDQFSVERPDGSNFTLKIRSTKLEDSAMYFCASRGESNQPQHFGDGTRLSIL.

CDR3 sequence reads: CASSLQGDSSYEQYF. The CDR3 nucleotides are TGTGCCAGCAGCTTACAAGGGGACAGCTCCTACGAGCAGTACTTC. The chain carries TRBV11-2 and TRBJ2-7; 7 bases match TRBD1. J lost 0 bases, V lost 2 bases, and 4 bases had no gene match. Germline V lookup: CDR1 SGHAT, CDR2 FQNNGV. The CDR3 extends over 15 amino acids.

This chain uses TRBV19 with TRBJ1-1, with D perhaps TRBD1 (5 bases). In germline, CDR1 is LNHDA, CDR2 SQIVND (reference sequence). The CDR3 contains 14 residues. Trimming took off 6 bases at V and 3 bases at J, with 14 bases between the two ends. The CDR3 DNA follows: TGTGCCAGTAGAAATAGAGGGACTTACACTGAAGCTTTCTTT. This sequence encodes CASRNRGTYTEAFF. The full variable domain, with the rest looked up from reference TRBV19 and TRBJ1-1, is DGGITQSPKYLFRKEGQNVTLSCEQNLNHDAMYWYRQDPGQGLRLIYYSQIVNDFQKGDIAEGYSVSREKKESFPLTVTSAQKNPTAFYLCASRNRGTYTEAFFGQGTRLTVV.

The V and J genes are TRBV11-3 and TRBJ2-7; 7 bases map to TRBD1. The junction had 3 bases not matched to a gene; V was cut back by 5 bases and J by 2 bases. Germline V gene lookup returns CDR1 SGHNT and CDR2 YENEEA. The CDR3 consists of 13 residues. CDR3 residues: CASSPGQTYEQYF. In DNA form, the CDR3 reads TGTGCCAGCAGCCCGGGACAGACCTACGAGCAGTACTTC. The complete variable domain, with remaining parts taken from reference TRBV11-3 and TRBJ2-7, reads EAGVVQSPRYKIIEKKQPVAFWCNPISGHNTLYWYLQNLGQGPELLIRYENEEAVDDSQLPKDRFSAERLKGVDSTLKIQPAELGDSAVYLCASSPGQTYEQYFGPGTRLTVT.

The chain is built from TRBV2 and TRBJ1-2; 9 bases are a match to TRBD1. After removal of 6 bases from V and 5 bases from J, the junction contained 4 bases not matched to a gene. CDR1 and CDR2 (germline): SNHLY, FYNNEI. CDR3 length equals 13 residues. In DNA, the CDR3 is TGTGCCAGCAGGGACAGGGGCCCGTATGGCTACACCTTC. Protein product: CASRDRGPYGYTF.

The chain uses TRBV14 and TRBJ1-1, with no clear D. V lost 3 bases to trimming and J lost 1 base, with 9 bases between them. From germline, CDR1 is SGHDN and CDR2 FVKESK. The length of the CDR3 is 14 residues. The CDR3 is CASSHKLRNTEAFF. CDR3 DNA: TGTGCCAGCAGCCATAAATTACGGAACACTGAAGCTTTCTTT.

The chain couples TRBV20-1 to TRBJ1-1; D is unresolved. The V and J ends lost 4 bases and 10 bases respectively, with 13 bases between them. Germline CDR1 DFQATT, CDR2 SNEGSKA (reference sequence). The CDR3 has 11 amino acids. This chain's CDR3 is CSATETETAFF. Here the CDR3 DNA reads TGCAGTGCTACAGAGACCGAGACAGCTTTCTTT.

The CDR3 here is CASSLLGDRLSENTEAFF. For the CDR3, the DNA is TGTGCCAGCAGCTTATTAGGGGACAGACTTAGCGAAAACACTGAAGCTTTCTTT. V gene TRBV7-9 combines with J gene TRBJ1-1; 7 nucleotides agree with TRBD1. Germline loops: CDR1 SEHNR, CDR2 FQNEAQ (reference sequence). The CDR3 extends over 18 amino acids. Germline trimming cut 2 bases from V and 2 bases from J; bases unmatched to any gene: 14.

V is TRBV5-1 and J is TRBJ2-2; D gene uncertain. The V end was cut by 4 bases, the J end by 3 bases, with 10 bases between. Germline values: CDR1 SGHRS, CDR2 YFSETQ. The CDR3 has 14 amino acids. CDR3 nucleotide sequence: TGCGCCAGCAGCCCCGAAGGGTACACCGGGGAGCTGTTTTTT. Residues: CASSPEGYTGELFF.

The chain has TRBV25-1 and TRBJ2-7; possibly TRBD1 for D (6 bases). Germline lookup yields CDR1 MGHDK and CDR2 SYGVNS. CDR3 size: 16 residues. Between the trimmed V and J ends, which lost 1 base and 5 bases, there was a span of 18 bases. As DNA, the CDR3 is TGTGCCAGCAGTGAATCCGGACAGAGGCGGTGGGACGAGCAGTACTTC. Protein sequence: CASSESGQRRWDEQYF.

This CDR3 reads CASSLAGTGEQYF. Written as DNA, the CDR3 is TGTGCCAGCAGCTTGGCCGGGACAGGCGAGCAGTACTTC. V gene TRBV5-4 combines with J gene TRBJ2-7; 8 nucleotides align to TRBD1. The CDR3 extends over 13 amino acids. The germline V gene encodes CDR1 SGHNT and CDR2 YYREEE (reference sequence). V shed 0 bases, J shed 6 bases, and the junction held 2 bases outside the gene matches.

CDR3 sequence (DNA): TGTGCCAGCTCCCTTTACGCAGGGTTGGGGACTGAAGCTTTCTTT. Translating gives CASSLYAGLGTEAFF. The chain employs TRBV25-1 and TRBJ1-1; a possible D gene is TRBD1 (5 bases). The ends were cut back, 8 bases at V and 5 bases at J, with 21 bases in the middle. This CDR3 is 15 amino acids long. Germline V gives CDR1 MGHDK, CDR2 SYGVNS.

CDR3 amino acids: CASSVTGYWNEKLFF. The CDR3 region has the DNA TGCGCCAGCAGCGTGACAGGGTATTGGAATGAAAAACTGTTTTTT. This chain links TRBV5-1 with TRBJ1-4, with 7 bases aligning to TRBD1. The CDR3 runs to 15 residues. CDR1 SGHRS and CDR2 YFSETQ come from the germline V gene. V shed 4 bases and J 5 bases; nucleotides not matched to a gene: 8.

The genes are TRBV18 and TRBJ1-5; TRBD1 aligns across 9 bases. CDR3 length: 15 residues. Per the germline V gene, CDR1 is KGHSH and CDR2 is LQKENI. J was trimmed by 6 bases and V by 3 bases; bases with no gene match: 6. CDR3 nucleotide sequence: TGTGCCAGCTCACCGGGACAGGGAATGGGTCAGCCCCAGCATTTT. It translates to CASSPGQGMGQPQHF.

This clone was recorded a few times. The chain combines TRBV15 with TRBJ1-5; 11 nucleotides align to TRBD1. Trimming removed 0 bases from V and 6 bases from J; junction bases left unmatched: 7. CDR3 length: 17 residues. Germline V lookup: CDR1 LNHNV, CDR2 YYDKDF (reference sequence). The CDR3 bases are TGTGCCACCAGCAGAGATCGGTGGGGACAGGGGGGTCAGCCCCAGCATTTT. Translation gives CATSRDRWGQGGQPQHF.

This clone was recorded only once. The chain couples TRBV2 to TRBJ2-5; D is unresolved. Looked up from germline, CDR1 is SNHLY and CDR2 is FYNNEI. The CDR3 totals 11 residues. V was shortened by 4 bases and J by 3 bases, with 3 bases between the two germline ends. The CDR3 bases are TGTGCCAGCAGTGTGGAAGAGACCCAGTACTTC. Translated: CASSVEETQYF.

The rearrangement links TRBV5-4 to TRBJ1-2, with D possibly matching TRBD1 (6 bases). In germline, CDR1 is SGHNT, CDR2 YYREEE (reference sequence). The CDR3 loop spans 16 amino acids. Trimming left V 0 bases short and J 5 bases short, with 17 bases between. The CDR3, as DNA: TGTGCCAGCAGCTTGGCAGGGGAGATGGGAAAATATGGCTACACCTTC. Protein sequence: CASSLAGEMGKYGYTF.

The V and J genes are TRBV19 and TRBJ2-3, with a weak D call TRBD1 (5 bases). The germline V gene has CDR1 LNHDA and CDR2 SQIVND (reference sequence). Trimming stripped 5 bases from V and 0 bases from J, with 9 bases between. The CDR3 contains 14 residues. CDR3 loop: CASSQGFSTDTQYF. The CDR3 bases are TGTGCCAGTAGTCAGGGTTTTAGCACAGATACGCAGTATTTT.